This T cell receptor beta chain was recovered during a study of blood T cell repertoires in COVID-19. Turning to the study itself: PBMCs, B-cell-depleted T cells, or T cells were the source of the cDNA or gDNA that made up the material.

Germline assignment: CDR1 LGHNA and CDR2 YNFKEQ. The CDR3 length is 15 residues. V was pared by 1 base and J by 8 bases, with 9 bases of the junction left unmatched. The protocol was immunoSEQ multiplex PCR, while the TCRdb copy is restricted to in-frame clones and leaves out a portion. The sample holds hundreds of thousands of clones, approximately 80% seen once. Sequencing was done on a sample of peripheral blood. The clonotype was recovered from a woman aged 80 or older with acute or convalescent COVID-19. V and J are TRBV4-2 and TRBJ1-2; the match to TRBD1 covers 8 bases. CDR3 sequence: CASSQGQGALKGYTF. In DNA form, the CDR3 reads TGTGCCAGCAGCCAAGGGCAGGGGGCGCTGAAAGGCTACACCTTC.